Below are 30 T cell receptor beta chains sequenced from a single sample in a study of T-cell reconstitution after alpha-beta-depleted transplantation in children. Preparation of the TCRbeta library was carried out with unique molecular identifiers. TCRdb reprocessed the PCR reads via MiXCR and lists one record per CDR3 protein. The sample lists about a million distinct CDR3 sequences, 25% to 35% occurring once. Sequenced here: PBMCs, mostly from graft donor cells, sampled 360 days after TCRalphabeta/CD19-depleted stem cell transplant. All receptors derive from a boy under two years old who had a stem cell transplant for SCID, so the T cells may come from the graft donor.

The chain recombines TRBV20-1 with TRBJ2-2, with 9 bases aligning to TRBD2. V shed 5 bases, J shed 5 bases, and the junction held 9 bases outside the gene matches. Germline CDR1 reads DFQATT; CDR2 reads SNEGSKA (reference sequence). The CDR3 is made up of 15 amino acids. The CDR3 protein is CSALLAGAGTGELFF. The DNA for the CDR3 is TGCAGTGCTCTACTAGCGGGTGCGGGTACCGGGGAGCTGTTTTTT.

The chain uses TRBV12-3 or TRBV12-4 and TRBJ1-5; D might be TRBD1 (5 bases). The CDR3 has 15 amino acids. The ends were cut back, 9 bases at V and 3 bases at J, with 18 bases in the middle. The CDR3 here is CASSSGPPLNQPQHF. The DNA for the CDR3 is TGTGCCAGTTCCTCGGGGCCGCCCCTCAATCAGCCCCAGCATTTT.

This sequence joins TRBV12-3 or TRBV12-4 and TRBJ2-7; D perhaps matches TRBD2 (6 bases). The CDR3 extends over 16 amino acids. V lost 6 bases and J lost 0, with 18 bases in between. This CDR3 is CASSDQPGVNSYEQYF. The CDR3 bases are TGTGCCAGCAGCGACCAGCCGGGGGTGAACTCCTACGAGCAGTACTTC.

This clonotype was found a few times. The genes are TRBV29-1 and TRBJ2-5, with a weak D call TRBD1 (6 bases). The CDR3 sequence is 15 residues long. The ends were cut back, 3 bases at V and 5 bases at J, with 19 bases in the middle. Germline-derived CDR1 and CDR2 are SQVTM and ANQGSEA. CDR3 in amino acids: CSVEREQGLAETQYF. The CDR3 DNA is TGCAGCGTTGAGAGGGAACAGGGCCTGGCGGAGACCCAGTACTTC.

The genes are TRBV25-1 and TRBJ2-5, with D possibly TRBD2 on 7 matching bases. CDR1 and CDR2 from the germline V gene are MGHDK and SYGVNS. This CDR3 has 14 residues. V lost 5 bases to trimming and J lost 10 bases, with 20 bases between them. The CDR3 nucleotides read TGTGCCAGCAGTCGGGGAGGGACACCTTTCCGCCAGTACTTC. Its protein is CASSRGGTPFRQYF.

This clonotype was seen only a few times. The rearrangement links TRBV20-1 to TRBJ1-5, with a tentative D call TRBD1 (5 bases). This CDR3 region has 14 residues. The germline gives CDR1 DFQATT, CDR2 SNEGSKA (reference sequence). V lost 5 bases and J lost 3, with 14 bases in between. CDR3: CSAGPQAYNQPQHF. CDR3 nucleotides: TGCAGTGCTGGACCACAGGCCTACAATCAGCCCCAGCATTTT.

In this sample, this clonotype turned up a few times. This rearrangement joins TRBV6-5 to TRBJ2-1; tentatively, D is TRBD1 (5 bases). This CDR3 has 14 residues. V lost 0 bases and J 12 bases, leaving 15 bases between the germline ends. The germline V gene has CDR1 MNHEY and CDR2 SVGAGI. CDR3 protein: CASSYSKSGQGQFF. DNA of the CDR3: TGTGCCAGCAGTTACTCGAAGAGTGGTCAGGGGCAGTTCTTC.

The rearrangement uses TRBV6-1 and TRBJ1-6; the match to TRBD1 covers 9 bases. V gave up 6 bases and J gave up 7 bases; unmatched junction bases: 4. CDR3 length equals 14 residues. CDR1 MNHNS and CDR2 SASEGT come from the germline V gene. The CDR3 sequence: CASRQGARNSPLHF. As DNA, the CDR3 is TGTGCCAGCAGACAGGGGGCGCGGAATTCACCCCTCCACTTT.

This clonotype was recorded a few times. This chain links TRBV28 with TRBJ2-7; 8 bases match TRBD1. This CDR3 has 16 amino acids. Trimming at V came to 6 bases and at J to 2 bases, leaving 12 bases not matched to a gene. Germline CDR1 and CDR2: MDHEN and SYDVKM. CDR3 DNA: TGTGCCAGCAGCCGCAGTGGGACAGGATTTCCCTACGAGCAGTACTTC. This encodes CASSRSGTGFPYEQYF.

V is TRBV18 and J is TRBJ2-7; D unresolved. The CDR3 consists of 16 residues. V gave up 3 bases and J gave up 1 base, with 16 bases separating them. Germline CDR1 and CDR2: KGHSH and LQKENI. This chain's CDR3 is CASSPGGGSPSYEQYF. The CDR3, as DNA: TGTGCCAGCTCACCTGGCGGCGGCTCTCCTTCCTACGAGCAGTACTTC.

In regard to this clonotype: The junction differs from germline at one of its ends, possibly a read error. The chain uses TRBV20-1 and TRBJ2-7; D ambiguous. Germline V lookup: CDR1 DFQATT, CDR2 SNEGSKA (reference sequence). The CDR3 loop spans 13 amino acids. The CDR3 DNA reads TGCAGTGCTACCGACGGATACTCCCACGAGCAGTACTTC. Translated: CSATDGYSHEQYF.

This clonotype turned up a few times. CDR3 region: CASSVGGRVPGELFF. In DNA form, the CDR3 reads TGTGCCAGCAGCGTAGGCGGACGGGTGCCCGGGGAGCTGTTTTTT. The V call is TRBV9, the J call TRBJ2-2; D uncertain. Trimming took 0 bases from V and 6 from J, leaving 12 bases between them. The CDR3 runs 15 residues. In germline, CDR1 is SGDLS, CDR2 YYNGEE.

This clonotype has at least ten counts. The chain is built from TRBV20-1 and TRBJ2-7; D possibly corresponds to TRBD2 (6 bases). V lost 7 bases and J lost 5, with 18 bases in between. The CDR3 is 13 residues long. CDR1 and CDR2 from the germline V gene are DFQATT and SNEGSKA (reference sequence). CDR3 in DNA: TGCAGTGAGTCCCATGGGCGGGGCCACGAGCAGTACTTC. Translated: CSESHGRGHEQYF.

This clonotype was recorded a few times. The rearrangement joins TRBV20-1 to TRBJ2-1; D may be TRBD2 (7 bases). The CDR3 is made up of 14 amino acids. V shed 5 bases and J shed 8 bases, with 19 bases lying between them. Germline V CDR1 and CDR2: DFQATT, SNEGSKA (reference sequence). CDR3 loop: CSAYRGGKGDEQFF. CDR3 bases: TGCAGTGCTTATAGGGGGGGCAAGGGAGATGAGCAGTTCTTC.

This clonotype was seen a handful of times. The V call is TRBV9, the J call TRBJ2-1, with D uncertain. CDR1 is SGDLS and CDR2 is YYNGEE in the germline V gene. This CDR3 comprises 13 residues. The germline V and J ends were trimmed by 3 bases and 10 bases, with 14 bases remaining between them. CDR3 loop: CASSAPRDEEQFF. The CDR3 coding sequence is TGTGCCAGCAGCGCTCCGCGTGACGAAGAGCAGTTCTTC. The full variable domain, with the rest looked up from reference TRBV9 and TRBJ2-1, is DSGVTQTPKHLITATGQRVTLRCSPRSGDLSVYWYQQSLDQGLQFLIQYYNGEERAKGNILERFSAQQFPDLHSELNLSSLELGDSALYFCASSAPRDEEQFFGPGTRLTVL.

This sequence joins TRBV29-1 and TRBJ1-1, with D tentatively TRBD1 (6 bases). Germline V gives CDR1 SQVTM, CDR2 ANQGSEA. The ends were cut back, 3 bases at V and 1 base at J, with 15 bases in the middle. This CDR3 is 15 amino acids long. In DNA, the CDR3 is TGCAGCGTTGAGATCCAGGGGTCAGGGAACACTGAAGCTTTCTTT. Its protein is CSVEIQGSGNTEAFF.

This clonotype was seen a handful of times. The gene calls are TRBV4-2 and TRBJ2-3; 7 nucleotides align to TRBD2. The CDR3 consists of 17 residues. V lost 4 bases and J lost 10; bases outside the gene matches: 20. Per the germline V gene, CDR1 is LGHNA and CDR2 is YNFKEQ. CDR3 nucleotide sequence: TGTGCCAGCAGCCCACGGACTAGAAGGGTTGGGGCAGTGTCGCAGTATTTT. It yields the protein CASSPRTRRVGAVSQYF.

This clonotype was found a few times. V usage is TRBV5-5 and J usage is TRBJ1-5; TRBD1 matches at 7 bases. Trimming took 3 bases from V and 3 from J; bases not matched to a gene: 6. Looked up from germline, CDR1 is SGHKS and CDR2 is YYEKEE (reference sequence). The CDR3 runs 15 residues. The CDR3 reads CASSSRTGPNQPQHF. In DNA form, the CDR3 reads TGTGCCAGCAGCTCTCGGACAGGCCCCAATCAGCCCCAGCATTTT. Variable domain in full (rest from reference TRBV5-5 and TRBJ1-5): DAGVTQSPTHLIKTRGQQVTLRCSPISGHKSVSWYQQVLGQGPQFIFQYYEKEERGRGNFPDRFSARQFPNYSSELNVNALLLGDSALYLCASSSRTGPNQPQHFGDGTRLSIL.

The genes are TRBV11-2 and TRBJ2-7; possibly TRBD1 for D (6 bases). Trimming took off 1 base at V and 2 bases at J, with 12 bases between the two ends. Germline V gene data show CDR1 as SGHAT and CDR2 as FQNNGV. The CDR3 consists of 15 residues. CDR3 region: CASSLGGHPPYEQYF. CDR3 sequence (DNA): TGTGCCAGCAGCTTAGGGGGACACCCACCCTACGAGCAGTACTTC.

The chain joins TRBV5-1 to TRBJ2-3, with D possibly matching TRBD2 (6 bases). This CDR3 is built from 16 residues. Per the germline V gene, CDR1 is SGHRS and CDR2 is YFSETQ. V lost 3 bases to trimming and J lost 0 bases, with 14 bases between them. CDR3 in DNA: TGCGCCAGCAGCTACCAGCCGGGACTTAGCACAGATACGCAGTATTTT. Its protein is CASSYQPGLSTDTQYF.

This clonotype was seen more than once but under ten times. This chain uses TRBV7-8 with TRBJ2-5, with D possibly matching TRBD2 (5 bases). Germline loops: CDR1 SGHVS, CDR2 FQNEAQ. V was clipped by 1 base and J by 7 bases, with 13 bases between them. The CDR3 totals 14 residues. The CDR3 DNA reads TGTGCCAGCAGCTTAGGACTATCGAAGGGGACCCAGTACTTC. Its protein product is CASSLGLSKGTQYF.

V gene TRBV20-1 combines with J gene TRBJ2-1; maybe TRBD2 (6 bases). Trimming cost V 6 bases and J 3 bases, with 9 bases left between them. The CDR3 spans 12 residues. Germline V CDR1 and CDR2: DFQATT, SNEGSKA (reference sequence). The CDR3 spells CSAWRGYNEQFF. CDR3 coding DNA: TGCAGTGCCTGGCGGGGCTACAATGAGCAGTTCTTC.

V and J are TRBV7-9 and TRBJ2-2; 7 bases agree with TRBD1. After removal of 5 bases from V and 1 base from J, the junction contained 7 bases not matched to a gene. The CDR3 spans 16 residues. Germline V gene lookup returns CDR1 SEHNR and CDR2 FQNEAQ (reference sequence). The CDR3 sequence: CASSPRTGLNTGELFF. Written as DNA, the CDR3 is TGTGCCAGCAGCCCCAGGACAGGCCTGAACACCGGGGAGCTGTTTTTT. Filled out from reference TRBV7-9 and TRBJ2-2, the complete variable domain reads DTGVSQNPRHKITKRGQNVTFRCDPISEHNRLYWYRQTLGQGPEFLTYFQNEAQLEKSRLLSDRFSAERPKGSFSTLEIQRTEQGDSAMYLCASSPRTGLNTGELFFGEGSRLTVL.

The V gene is TRBV4-3, the J gene TRBJ2-5; possible D gene TRBD1, 5 bases. CDR1 and CDR2 (germline): LGHNA, YSLEER. V lost 1 base and J 3 bases, leaving 15 bases between the germline ends. This CDR3 is built from 16 residues. CDR3 sequence reads: CASSQGGLDGEETQYF. CDR3 bases: TGCGCCAGCAGCCAAGGGGGCTTGGACGGTGAAGAGACCCAGTACTTC.

V usage is TRBV12-3 or TRBV12-4 and J usage is TRBJ2-5; unclear D gene. CDR3 length: 14 residues. Trimming took 6 bases from V and 5 from J, leaving 16 bases between them. The CDR3 DNA follows: TGTGCCAGCAGCCTTAATGGGGTAGTGGAGACCCAGTACTTC. The encoded protein is CASSLNGVVETQYF.

The V call is TRBV12-3 or TRBV12-4, the J call TRBJ2-5; D remains ambiguous. Deletions cut 3 bases from V and 5 bases from J, with 13 bases between. The CDR3 sequence is 14 residues long. CDR3 sequence: CASSFTGSSETQYF. For the CDR3, the DNA is TGTGCCAGCAGTTTCACTGGTAGCTCGGAGACCCAGTACTTC.

This clonotype was recorded a few times. The chain couples TRBV5-1 to TRBJ2-5; 9 positions match TRBD2. Trimming cost V 2 bases and J 3 bases; bases outside gene matches: 5. Germline V gives CDR1 SGHRS, CDR2 YFSETQ. The CDR3 is 15 amino acids. In nucleotides, the CDR3 is TGCGCCAGCAGCTTCGGGATAGCGGGGGAAGAGACCCAGTACTTC. Protein: CASSFGIAGEETQYF.

This clonotype was counted between two and nine times. The chain is built from TRBV28 and TRBJ2-7; D is uncertain. CDR1 and CDR2 from the germline V gene are MDHEN and SYDVKM. The CDR3 has 14 residues. V shed 2 bases and J shed 6 bases, with 14 bases lying between them. DNA for the CDR3: TGTGCCAGCAGTTTAATCAGCCGTTTCGGCGAGCAGTACTTC. It translates to CASSLISRFGEQYF.

This clonotype has more than one count but fewer than ten. The chain recombines TRBV10-2 with TRBJ2-1; no clear D gene. Germline V gene sequence: CDR1 WSHSY, CDR2 SAAADI. The V end was cut by 2 bases, the J end by 2 bases, with 7 bases between. The CDR3 spans 14 residues. The CDR3, as DNA: TGCGCCAGCAGTGAGGAACTACCCTACAATGAGCAGTTCTTC. The encoded protein is CASSEELPYNEQFF.

This clonotype has more than one count but fewer than ten. The chain has TRBV9 and TRBJ2-1; TRBD2 agrees at 7 bases. Germline lookup yields CDR1 SGDLS and CDR2 YYNGEE. Germline trimming cut 3 bases from V and 9 bases from J; bases unmatched to any gene: 6. This CDR3 spans 13 amino acids. Here the CDR3 DNA reads TGTGCCAGCAGCGCTAGGGACTATAGTGAGCAGTTCTTC. Its protein product is CASSARDYSEQFF.